This record looks at one T cell receptor beta chain sequence and its context. This clonotype was detected a few times. Its antigen is still unknown. Base qualities are not provided; no much larger clone lies one nucleotide away. Library preparation used PCR. DNA from cultured CD4+ T cells underwent TCR sequencing with the Oncomine TCR Beta short-read assay at the Johns Hopkins FTIC core. The QIAamp micro DNA kit was used to extract genomic DNA from the cultured CD4+ T cells. The Oncomine TCR Beta libraries from cultured CD4+ T cells were pooled using unique dual indexes and then sequenced on an Illumina iSeq 100. The source study handled its data this way. Non-productive sequences were removed, and CDR3s that did not start with C, did not end with F or W, or were shorter than 7 amino acids were discarded. Antigen-specific clonotypes were identified using the MANAFEST web application through comparison of peptide-stimulated wells with reference and other culture wells. An FDR below 0.05, an odds ratio above 5, and a productive frequency above 0.1% in at least two of three replicate wells were required for clones to be considered positive. Clonotypes that were significantly expanded in both SARS-CoV-2 spike wells and at least one common cold coronavirus spike condition were defined as cross-reactive. CDR3 homology was assessed with Levenshtein distances (stringdist) and unrooted phylogenetic trees (ape) in R version 3.6.1. TCRdb itself trimmed the public reads at Q25 with fastp, ran MiXCR and retained productive beta chains. Each entry is one CDR3 protein sequence, shown with its most common DNA and genes. Clone size and V and J calls follow TCRdb, not the original study. In all, the sample holds 13,000 or so distinct CDR3 sequences, and about two fifths of those were seen once. The ten largest account for around 13% of the sample.

The treatment or condition label of this sample denotes: roughly 10-day PBMC culture with coronavirus spike peptide pools or control peptides (ViraFEST assay). To expand antigen-specific T cells with peptide pools and then pick out the expanded clonotypes through TCR sequencing, the study relied on the ViraFEST assay. The convalescent patients' positive SARS-CoV-2 PCR tests fell between March and December 2020, which was before the Alpha, Beta and Delta variants emerged in the United States. Each well held 2.2 million or so PBMCs cultured with roughly 10 ug/ml peptide pools in IMDM containing around 5% human AB serum and 9 to 10 IU/ml IL-2. Half of the culture medium was replaced with fresh IL-2-containing medium on days 3 and 7. CD4+ T cells were isolated after about nine days of culture through negative selection using the EasySep CD4+ T cell isolation kit. PBMCs were separated from whole blood using Ficoll-Paque Plus gradient centrifugation and then either used fresh or cryopreserved at -140C. In general, triplicate wells were set up for every culture condition.

Including the terminal cysteine and phenylalanine, the CDR3 comprises 15 residues. Here the CDR3 DNA is all that survives: 45 bases in frame from base 1. From the germline V gene, CDR1 is MNHNS and CDR2 is SASEGT. The germline V end is reduced by 2 bases and the J end by 7 bases; junction bases left unmatched: 7. These data come from a study of vaccination and CD4 T cells after COVID-19 (dated by TCRdb to the early 2020s). Concerning the study at large: Convalescent patients had a positive SARS-CoV-2 result on nasal swab PCR, and of these patients, nine had mild disease and one had severe disease. The convalescent cohort comprised six males and four females, including two Hispanic individuals, seven Caucasians, two Asians and one multiracial person. Participants got two doses of the Pfizer-BioNTech BNT162b2 vaccine (n=8) or two doses of the Moderna mRNA-1273 vaccine (n=2). Post-COVID blood samples were collected from convalescent patients a median of roughly 100 days after diagnosis, with a range of roughly 30 to 161 days. Post-vaccine blood samples were obtained a median of approximately 74 days after the second vaccine dose, with a range of roughly 13 to 250 days. The cultures were stimulated with overlapping spike peptide pools from SARS-CoV-2 and from the common cold coronaviruses HCoV-NL63, HCoV-OC43 and HCoV-229E. In control cultures, a CEFX viral epitope pool was used as positive control, an HIV-1 Nef peptide pool was used as negative control, or no peptide was added. In around 10 COVID-19 convalescent patients and 4 infection-naive healthy vaccine recipients, researchers compared the spike-specific CD4+ TCR repertoire from before mRNA vaccination with the repertoire from after.

What the research found in general, with its limitations: Relatively few convalescent patients were included in the study, and early timepoints after natural infection were not analyzed. The median count of SARS-CoV-2-reactive clonotypes went up from around 20 after infection to some 38 after vaccination, although the change was not significant. Nearly all vaccine-specific clones in convalescent patients (304 of 307) were mono-reactive for SARS-CoV-2 spike rather than cross-reactive with common cold coronaviruses. In convalescent patients, a median around 90% of post-vaccine SARS-CoV-2-reactive clones were detected only after vaccination, suggesting vaccine-specific priming.

The source material was CD4+ T cells from blood, cultured in vitro. The source is a human donor who had recovered from COVID-19. Recombination linked TRBV6-1 to TRBJ2-1, with 8 central nucleotides matching TRBD1. The nucleotide sequence is given as TGTGCCAGCAGTGAAAGGGGACAGGCCCAAAATGAGCAGTTCTTC. Its product reads: CASSERGQAQNEQFF.